A single sample gave rise to the 19 T cell receptor beta chains below, sequenced in a study of cytomegalovirus exposure and HLA in healthy donors. The data were produced by immunoSEQ multiplex PCR, yet TCRdb's version contains in-frame clones alone and is incomplete. The table lists some 110,000 clones, roughly nine tenths of them singletons. Sequencing was done on a sample of PBMCs. The receptors were gathered from a man between 18 and 35 years old in good health and CMV-seropositive.

The chain has TRBV5-1 and TRBJ2-5; TRBD1 aligns across 10 bases. V was pared by 5 bases and J by 5 bases, with 9 bases of the junction left unmatched. The CDR3 loop spans 15 amino acids. Germline CDR1 is SGHRS and CDR2 is YFSETQ. The CDR3 coding sequence is TGCGCCAGCAGTCTATCGGGACAGGGGATCGAGACCCAGTACTTC. Encoded protein: CASSLSGQGIETQYF.

Worth noting for this clone: Other nucleotide sequences in the sample specify the same CDR3. V usage is TRBV4-1 and J usage is TRBJ1-6, with D possibly TRBD1 on 5 matching bases. Trimming removed 1 base at V and 10 bases at J, with 11 bases between. Germline CDR1 MGHRA, CDR2 YSYEKL. The CDR3 runs to 14 residues. CDR3 DNA: TGCGCCAGCAGCCAAGCTGGGGGGGGGTCACCCCTCCACTTT. Translating gives CASSQAGGGSPLHF.

The chain uses TRBV5-6 and TRBJ2-4, with D possibly being TRBD2 (6 bases). The CDR3 runs to 11 residues. Germline CDR1 SGHDT, CDR2 YYEEEE. Trimming took 0 bases from V and 11 from J, leaving 6 bases between them. CDR3 loop: CASSLAGVQYF. The CDR3 DNA reads TGTGCCAGCAGCTTGGCGGGAGTTCAGTACTTC. Drawing the rest from reference TRBV5-6 and TRBJ2-4, the complete variable domain is DAGVTQSPTHLIKTRGQQVTLRCSPKSGHDTVSWYQQALGQGPQFIFQYYEEEERQRGNFPDRFSGHQFPNYSSELNVNALLLGDSALYLCASSLAGVQYFGAGTRLSVL.

The V gene is TRBV2, the J gene TRBJ2-4, with 8 bases fitting TRBD1. V lost 8 bases and J lost 0; bases outside the gene matches: 6. CDR3 length equals 15 residues. The germline gives CDR1 SNHLY, CDR2 FYNNEI. For the CDR3, the DNA is TGTGCCAGCTACAGGGGGATATTAGCCAAAAACATTCAGTACTTC. This codes for CASYRGILAKNIQYF.

Only one count was recorded for this clone. The rearrangement joins TRBV7-9 to TRBJ1-5; a possible D gene is TRBD1 (5 bases). The CDR3 is 16 amino acids. V was trimmed by 5 bases and J by 5 bases, leaving 19 bases between them. Germline V lookup: CDR1 SEHNR, CDR2 FQNEAQ (reference sequence). CDR3: CASSQNRGGLDQPQHF. CDR3 in DNA: TGTGCCAGCAGCCAAAATCGTGGGGGACTCGATCAGCCCCAGCATTTT. The complete variable domain, with remaining parts taken from reference TRBV7-9 and TRBJ1-5, reads DTGVSQNPRHKITKRGQNVTFRCDPISEHNRLYWYRQTLGQGPEFLTYFQNEAQLEKSRLLSDRFSAERPKGSFSTLEIQRTEQGDSAMYLCASSQNRGGLDQPQHFGDGTRLSIL.

The chain uses TRBV9 and TRBJ1-1, with 7 bases lining up with TRBD1. This CDR3 has 15 amino acids. Trimming at V came to 7 bases and at J to 5 bases, leaving 14 bases not matched to a gene. Germline CDR1 is SGDLS and CDR2 is YYNGEE. The CDR3 loop reads CASGPPIQGRTEAFF. Here the CDR3 DNA reads TGTGCCAGCGGCCCCCCGATACAGGGGCGAACTGAAGCTTTCTTT. Combining the CDR3 with reference TRBV9 and TRBJ1-1 gives the whole variable domain DSGVTQTPKHLITATGQRVTLRCSPRSGDLSVYWYQQSLDQGLQFLIQYYNGEERAKGNILERFSAQQFPDLHSELNLSSLELGDSALYFCASGPPIQGRTEAFFGQGTRLTVV.

V gene TRBV6-6 combines with J gene TRBJ2-7; possibly TRBD2 for D (6 bases). V gave up 4 bases and J gave up 1 base, with 11 bases separating them. This CDR3 is built from 14 residues. The germline V gene has CDR1 MNHNY and CDR2 SVGAGI (reference sequence). DNA for the CDR3: TGTGCCAGCAGTTTGGTGGGGGGTTCCTACGAGCAGTACTTC. This sequence encodes CASSLVGGSYEQYF.

The chain employs TRBV27 and TRBJ2-1, with 7 nucleotides matching TRBD1. This CDR3 is built from 14 residues. The germline gives CDR1 MNHEY, CDR2 SMNVEV (reference sequence). Losses at the gene ends were 7 bases for V and 0 bases for J; bases not matched to a gene: 3. The CDR3 sequence is CASKDRSSYNEQFF. As DNA, the CDR3 is TGTGCCAGCAAGGACAGGAGCTCCTACAATGAGCAGTTCTTC.

The gene calls are TRBV7-9 and TRBJ1-1, with D maybe TRBD1 (5 bases). Trimming removed 5 bases from V and 6 bases from J, with 25 bases in between. This CDR3 comprises 17 residues. CDR1 SEHNR and CDR2 FQNEAQ come from the germline V gene (reference sequence). The chain's CDR3 is CASSPSRQSAQLAEAFF. CDR3 bases: TGTGCCAGCAGCCCAAGCCGACAGTCGGCCCAACTGGCTGAAGCTTTCTTT.

The rearrangement uses TRBV7-2 and TRBJ2-5; 10 bases are a match to TRBD2. With V trimmed by 8 bases and J by 5 bases, 8 bases remained unmatched. The CDR3 runs to 14 residues. CDR1 and CDR2 (germline): SGHTA, FQGNSA. CDR3 coding DNA: TGTGCCAGCTCCCCTAGCGGGGGAAGGGAGACCCAGTACTTC. Amino acids: CASSPSGGRETQYF.

The chain joins TRBV11-2 to TRBJ1-3; D is undetermined. Trimming removed 2 bases from V and 0 bases from J, with 8 bases in between. This CDR3 spans 15 amino acids. Germline V gene lookup returns CDR1 SGHAT and CDR2 FQNNGV. This CDR3 reads CASSLWLSSGNTIYF. CDR3 bases: TGTGCCAGCAGCTTATGGTTGAGCTCTGGAAACACCATATATTTT.

The chain combines TRBV6-6 with TRBJ1-1; a weak D match, TRBD1 (6 bases). Deletions cut 5 bases from V and 0 bases from J, with 16 bases between. Looked up from germline, CDR1 is MNHNY and CDR2 is SVGAGI (reference sequence). This CDR3 is 16 amino acids long. CDR3 DNA: TGTGCCAGCAGTAAAGGGGGTTACGAACTGAACACTGAAGCTTTCTTT. Translation gives CASSKGGYELNTEAFF.

The rearrangement joins TRBV5-6 to TRBJ2-1; tentative D call: TRBD1 (6 bases). The CDR3 runs 13 residues. The V end lost 4 bases, the J end lost 10 bases, and 15 bases lay between the germline ends. Germline V gives CDR1 SGHDT, CDR2 YYEEEE. CDR3 region: CASSVTGLKEQFF. The CDR3, as DNA: TGTGCCAGCAGCGTGACAGGTCTAAAGGAGCAGTTCTTC.

This sequence joins TRBV16 and TRBJ1-2, with D possibly matching TRBD1 (5 bases). The CDR3 has 14 amino acids. Germline V gives CDR1 KGHSY, CDR2 FQNENV. The germline V and J ends were trimmed by 6 bases and 2 bases, with 13 bases remaining between them. The DNA for the CDR3 is TGTGCCAGCAGTGTCACAGGTCCGAACTATGGCTACACCTTC. It translates to CASSVTGPNYGYTF.

The CDR3 loop reads CASSLAGTRGTDTQYF. The CDR3 DNA reads as TGCGCCAGCAGCTTGGCCGGGACTAGGGGCACAGATACGCAGTATTTT. The chain uses TRBV5-1 and TRBJ2-3, with 8 nucleotides matching TRBD2. V was pared by 0 bases and J by 1 base, with 4 bases of the junction left unmatched. CDR1 is SGHRS and CDR2 is YFSETQ in the germline V gene. CDR3 length: 16 amino acids. The full variable domain, completed using reference TRBV5-1 and TRBJ2-3, is KAGVTQTPRYLIKTRGQQVTLSCSPISGHRSVSWYQQTPGQGLQFLFEYFSETQRNKGNFPGRFSGRQFSNSRSEMNVSTLELGDSALYLCASSLAGTRGTDTQYFGPGTRLTVL.

The CDR3 DNA reads TGTGCCAGCACAGGGGGTGCAAAATATGAGCAGTTCTTC. It encodes CASTGGAKYEQFF. This chain uses TRBV9 with TRBJ2-1; 7 bases are a match to TRBD1. The CDR3 totals 13 residues. Trimming removed 6 bases from V and 8 bases from J; junction bases left unmatched: 8. Germline V gene lookup returns CDR1 SGDLS and CDR2 YYNGEE. The entire variable domain, with the rest obtained from reference TRBV9 and TRBJ2-1, is as follows: DSGVTQTPKHLITATGQRVTLRCSPRSGDLSVYWYQQSLDQGLQFLIQYYNGEERAKGNILERFSAQQFPDLHSELNLSSLELGDSALYFCASTGGAKYEQFFGPGTRLTVL.

The chain employs TRBV7-8 and TRBJ1-5, with a tentative D call TRBD1 (6 bases). The ends were cut back, 5 bases at V and 2 bases at J, with 28 bases in the middle. CDR3 length: 20 residues. Germline V gene lookup returns CDR1 SGHVS and CDR2 FQNEAQ. CDR3 region: CASSPRTLQGKRGGNQPQHF. The CDR3 DNA is TGTGCCAGCAGCCCCCGGACATTACAGGGAAAGCGGGGCGGCAATCAGCCCCAGCATTTT. Drawing the rest from reference TRBV7-8 and TRBJ1-5, the complete variable domain is GAGVSQSPRYKVAKRGQDVALRCDPISGHVSLFWYQQALGQGPEFLTYFQNEAQLDKSGLPSDRFFAERPEGSVSTLKIQRTQQEDSAVYLCASSPRTLQGKRGGNQPQHFGDGTRLSIL.

The chain carries TRBV5-4 and TRBJ1-2; D unclear. With 0 bases removed from V and 2 bases from J, the gap between germline ends came to 8 bases. The germline V gene encodes CDR1 SGHNT and CDR2 YYREEE (reference sequence). The CDR3 is made up of 14 amino acids. This chain's CDR3 is CASSLDSGNYGYTF. The CDR3 coding sequence is TGTGCCAGCAGCTTGGATAGCGGGAACTATGGCTACACCTTC.

This chain uses TRBV14 with TRBJ1-3; D not certain. Germline CDR1 and CDR2: SGHDN and FVKESK. CDR3 length equals 11 residues. V lost 3 bases and J lost 6, with 3 bases in between. The CDR3 loop reads CASSQANTIYF. Written as DNA, the CDR3 is TGTGCCAGCAGCCAGGCAAACACCATATATTTT.